The rows below give T cell receptor beta chains drawn from one sample of a study of regulatory T cells in long-lasting Graves disease. A single record per CDR3 protein comes from TCRdb applying MiXCR to the multiplex PCR reads. The table shows about 420,000 distinct CDR3 sequences, with around 17% occurring only once. These data also featured in a second study, about T cells in Graves' hyperthyroidism and ophthalmopathy.

The starting material was peripheral blood mononuclear cells (PBMCs), obtained at new diagnosis, from a patient treated with antithyroid drugs. The receptors stem from a young woman with Graves disease. The conserved cysteine and the conserved F or W are not part of the CDR3 here. Each record gives: clone size, J gene, V gene, CDR3 protein. Size values are once, few and many counts, or a class for expanded clones, and some rows have none.

many TRBJ2-7 TRBV18 ASSPNGLAGDEQY
many TRBJ2-1 TRBV7-9 ASSIAGASSYNEQF
NA TRBJ1-5 TRBV28 ASSFWVGRRNNQPQH
few TRBJ1-2 TRBV28 ASSGKAANYSYT
many TRBJ2-1 TRBV11-2 ASSLRQAKYNEQF
many TRBJ2-4 TRBV5-1 ASSFSSGGRGNIQY
few TRBJ2-3 TRBV6-9 ASSFIPEALSQDTQY
NA TRBJ2-7 TRBV27 ASRGGLAPSYGQY
many TRBJ2-3 TRBV2 ASSEGADTQY
many TRBJ1-1 TRBV10-3 AIRAQNTEAF
NA TRBJ1-5 TRBV20-1 SARGQGIDQPQH
many TRBJ2-5 TRBV28 ASSSPGQETQY
many TRBJ2-7 TRBV3-1 ASSQDSRGRYEQY
many TRBJ2-1 TRBV28 ASSPSRGFGNEQF
few TRBJ2-2 TRBV7-3 ASSAPGTSGSRELF
NA TRBJ2-7 TRBV19 ASSNLAGAFEQY
many TRBJ2-1 TRBV29-1 SVDLGLNEQF
many TRBJ2-3 TRBV28 ASSSAGSTDTQY
many TRBJ2-3 TRBV12-3/TRBV12-4 ASSRTSGPITDTQY
NA TRBJ2-5 TRBV2 ADRGLAGVLETQY
many TRBJ2-7 TRBV7-9 ASSLGGADMRNEQY
many TRBJ1-1 TRBV4-3 ASSQDRKDTEAF
few TRBJ2-3 TRBV3-1 ASSRLAGSFSTDTQY
NA TRBJ2-7 TRBV2 TSSDSGSYEQY
many TRBJ2-7 TRBV7-9 ASTYVGASTSYEQY
few TRBJ1-5 TRBV5-5 ASRPTELSNQPQH
NA TRBJ2-7 TRBV7-9 AIVGGGTYEQY
few TRBJ2-7 TRBV12-3/TRBV12-4 ASSLSLAGGTYEQY
NA TRBJ2-1 TRBV15 ATSRDLSGAGNEQF
NA TRBJ2-2 TRBV20-1 SAILSAGSAGELF
NA TRBJ2-1 TRBV2 ASILGNEQF
many TRBJ1-1 TRBV20-1 SARNPNTEAF
many TRBJ2-1 TRBV27 ASSFSSGALDEQF
few TRBJ2-1 TRBV6-1 ASSNRGSSYNEQF
few TRBJ2-6 TRBV29-1 SVEEQATSGANVLT
many TRBJ2-5 TRBV27 ASSLLGGEETQY
NA TRBJ2-1 TRBV4-3 ASSQDSDRANEQF
many TRBJ1-1 TRBV28 ASRTEQNTEAF
NA TRBJ2-1 TRBV2 ASRAGTSRYNEQF
many TRBJ2-2 TRBV7-9 ASSLGGPSGELF
few TRBJ2-1 TRBV9 ASSVEFNEQF
many TRBJ2-3 TRBV29-1 SVEMETADTQY
few TRBJ2-1 TRBV12-3/TRBV12-4 ASSPTTDRDSSYNEQF
many TRBJ1-4 TRBV20-1 SARDRGLGEKLF
many TRBJ1-1 TRBV18 ASSPGGAAGITEAF
few TRBJ1-1 TRBV3-1 ASSQDLATEAF
many TRBJ2-3 TRBV20-1 SASPTSLNTDTQY
many TRBJ2-1 TRBV13 ASSFSGTSGRYNEQF
many TRBJ2-3 TRBV10-1 ASSEGGRLTDTQY
many TRBJ1-1 TRBV20-1 SATYQELTF
many TRBJ2-5 TRBV7-9 ASSSSGSFETQY
NA TRBJ2-1 TRBV20-1 SARSGGRVEQF
many TRBJ2-1 TRBV28 ASSLGLADYNEQF
NA TRBJ2-1 TRBV6-1 ASISRASANEQF
many TRBJ1-2 TRBV7-2 ASSWREGTNYGYT
many TRBJ2-1 TRBV7-2 ASSFTSVSNEQF
once TRBJ2-2 TRBV3-1 ASSQDPPTRPPGELF
few TRBJ2-2 TRBV11-2 ASSWDRMPGELF